This T cell receptor beta chain appears in the sequencing data of a study of control samples from healthy donors and cancer patients. Only in-frame clones appear in the TCRdb table, and some are missing; sequencing was by immunoSEQ multiplex PCR. The profile shows 150,000 or so clones, under 95% of them singletons. This clone came up once. At one of its ends the junction is not consistent with the germline gene, which may arise from a read error. Source material: blood. This clonotype was obtained from a middle-aged man in good health.

The CDR3 nucleotides are TGTGCCAGCAGCCTAGCTATCTCTCCGGGGGAGCTGTTTTTT. Its protein is CASSLAISPGELFF. The V gene is TRBV7-2, the J gene TRBJ2-2; perhaps TRBD2 as D (5 bases). The V gene's germline CDR1 is SGHTA and CDR2 FQGNSA. The CDR3 totals 14 residues.